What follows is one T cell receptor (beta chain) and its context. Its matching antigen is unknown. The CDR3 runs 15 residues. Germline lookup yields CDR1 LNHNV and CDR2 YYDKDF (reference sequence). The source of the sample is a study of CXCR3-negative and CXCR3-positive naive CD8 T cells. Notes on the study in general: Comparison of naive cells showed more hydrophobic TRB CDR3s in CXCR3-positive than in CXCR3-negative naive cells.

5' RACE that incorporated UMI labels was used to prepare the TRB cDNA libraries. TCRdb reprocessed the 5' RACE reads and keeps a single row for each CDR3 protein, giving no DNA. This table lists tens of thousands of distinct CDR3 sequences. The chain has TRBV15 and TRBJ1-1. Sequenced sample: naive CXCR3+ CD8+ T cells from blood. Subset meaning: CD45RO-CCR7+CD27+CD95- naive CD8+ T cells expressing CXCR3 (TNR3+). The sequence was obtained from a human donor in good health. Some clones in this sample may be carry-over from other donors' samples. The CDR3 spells CATSSRWQGEAEAFF.